This is a list of T cell receptor beta chains from one sample in a study of shared clonotypes between healthy human individuals. Assay used: immunoSEQ multiplex PCR; TCRdb lists only in-frame clones, some missing. The sample lists approximately 530,000 clones; roughly 95% were seen once. The sequenced sample consisted of naive CD4+ T cells sorted from blood. The receptors derive from a woman younger than 45 in good health. The CDR3 runs from the conserved cysteine through the conserved F or W. Each record gives: J gene, D gene, V gene, clone size, CDR3 DNA, CDR3 protein. D genes are given only for firm matches. Clone size is given for some rows only: seen once, a few or many times, or a class if the clone is expanded.

>TRBJ2-3|TRBD1|TRBV11-3|-
TGTGCCAGCAGCCACGACAGGGGGATACTTGATACGCAGTATTTT
CASSHDRGILDTQYF
>TRBJ2-2|-|TRBV28|-
TGTGCCAGCAGTTCCCGGCTAGCGTTTACCTCCGGGGAGCTGTTTTTT
CASSSRLAFTSGELFF
>TRBJ2-1|-|TRBV19|-
TGTGCCAGTAATTTAGCAGCCGGATACAATGAGCAGTTCTTC
CASNLAAGYNEQFF
>TRBJ1-3|TRBD1|TRBV19|-
TGTGCCAGTAGTGTGCCCGGGACAGCTGGAAACACCATATATTTT
CASSVPGTAGNTIYF
>TRBJ2-7|TRBD1|TRBV5-6|-
TGTGCCAGCAGCTCTGCTTGGTCCTACCGGGACAGGGACTTCGAGCAGTACTTC
CASSSAWSYRDRDFEQYF
>TRBJ1-4|TRBD1|TRBV11-2|-
TGTGCCAGCAGCTTATATTTGGACAGGTCTAATGAAAAACTGTTTTTT
CASSLYLDRSNEKLFF
>TRBJ2-1|-|TRBV10-2|-
TGCGCCACCCGGGTGGGGGGTCAGGATGAGCAGTTCTTC
CATRVGGQDEQFF
>TRBJ2-3|TRBD2|TRBV6-4|-
TGTGCCAGCAGTAGCCGCGGGAGAGTCGCAGATACGCAGTATTTT
CASSSRGRVADTQYF
>TRBJ2-3|-|TRBV5-6|-
TGTGCCAGCAGCTTGCGATTGACACCTACAGATACGCAGTATTTT
CASSLRLTPTDTQYF
>TRBJ2-7|TRBD2|TRBV7-9|-
TGTGCCAGCAGCTTAGAGGGAGGGCCCATTTACGAGCAGTACTTC
CASSLEGGPIYEQYF
>TRBJ1-5|-|TRBV28|-
TGTGCCAGCAGACGAATCGGTCTAGGAGGCAATCAGCCCCAGCATTTT
CASRRIGLGGNQPQHF
>TRBJ1-1|-|TRBV5-1|-
TGCGCCAGCAGCTTGGTGGGCTACACTGAAGCTTTCTTT
CASSLVGYTEAFF
>TRBJ2-7|-|TRBV9|-
TGTGCCAGCAGCGCCCCCGGGTCCTACGAGCAGTACTTC
CASSAPGSYEQYF
>TRBJ2-5|-|TRBV19|once
TGTGCCAGTAGCCCAAGGGGACGGCGACCCCAAGAGACCCAGTACTTC
CASSPRGRRPQETQYF
>TRBJ2-7|TRBD1|TRBV5-4|-
TGTGCCAGCAGCTGGGGACAGTCCTACGAGCAGTACTTC
CASSWGQSYEQYF
>TRBJ2-2|-|TRBV11-2|-
TGTGCCAGCAGCACAGTGTGGAGGGTGCCGAACACCGGGGAGCTGTTTTTT
CASSTVWRVPNTGELFF
>TRBJ1-1|-|TRBV27|-
TGTGCCAGCAGTTTCGCGGGGCGAATGTCCTTGGGCACTGAAGCTTTCTTT
CASSFAGRMSLGTEAFF
>TRBJ1-3|-|TRBV19|-
TGTGCCAGTAGTATTGGGAGACCGGGAAACACCATATATTTT
CASSIGRPGNTIYF
>TRBJ2-1|-|TRBV6-5|-
TGTGCCAGCAAGTTATTGGGCGGAACTTACAGGGAGCAGTTCTTC
CASKLLGGTYREQFF
>TRBJ2-7|TRBD1|TRBV11-2|-
TGTGCCAGCAGCCTAGGACAGGTTATGACCTACGAGCAGTACTTC
CASSLGQVMTYEQYF
>TRBJ2-7|TRBD1|TRBV28|-
TGTGCCAGCAGTCGCGGGACAGGGCTGGACGAGCAGTACTTC
CASSRGTGLDEQYF
>TRBJ1-1|-|TRBV6-1|-
TGTGCCAGCACGTCGTGGACAGCTTTCTTT
CASTSWTAFF
>TRBJ2-2|TRBD2|TRBV6-4|-
TGTGCCAGCAGTGAACGGCTAGCGGGAGTTGGGGAGCTGTTTTTT
CASSERLAGVGELFF
>TRBJ2-7|TRBD2|TRBV10-3|few
TGTGCCATCAGCCTAGCGGGAGGGCCCAAAGAGCAGTACTTC
CAISLAGGPKEQYF
>TRBJ2-7|-|TRBV10-3|-
TGTGCCATCAGGGAGGACACCGGGTCCCACGAGCAGTACTTC
CAIREDTGSHEQYF
>TRBJ1-3|-|TRBV2|-
TGTGCCAGCAGCGACAGGCGCTCTGGAAACACCATATATTTT
CASSDRRSGNTIYF
>TRBJ2-2|-|TRBV15|once
TGTGCCACCAGCAGAGATCGGAGGTCTGTACGGGGCACCGGGGAGCTGTTTTTT
CATSRDRRSVRGTGELFF
>TRBJ2-5|TRBD2|TRBV9|-
TGTGCCAGCAGCGACGCGGGGGGGCGGGAGTACCACCAAGAGACCCAGTACTTC
CASSDAGGREYHQETQYF
>TRBJ1-1|TRBD1|TRBV7-9|-
TGTGCCAGCAGCTTACAGGGGGAAGTCGCTGAAGCTTTCTTT
CASSLQGEVAEAFF
>TRBJ2-2|-|TRBV9|-
TGTGCCAGCAGCTTCTCTGGGGGGCCCACCGGGGAGCTGTTTTTT
CASSFSGGPTGELFF
>TRBJ2-7|TRBD1|TRBV18|-
TGTGCCAGCTCACCAGTGGGACAGGGAGGCGAGCAGTACTTC
CASSPVGQGGEQYF
>TRBJ1-4|-|TRBV28|-
TGTGCCAGCAGTTTACCAATGACCCAAGGGGAAAAACTGTTTTTT
CASSLPMTQGEKLFF
>TRBJ2-7|TRBD2|TRBV10-3|-
TGTGCCATCAGTGTTTCGACTAGCGGGAGAGAGAAGGCCTACGAGCAGTACTTC
CAISVSTSGREKAYEQYF
>TRBJ2-3|-|TRBV10-2|-
TGCGCCAGCAGCCCGGTTAAAAACCTCGCAGATACGCAGTATTTT
CASSPVKNLADTQYF
>TRBJ2-3|TRBD2|TRBV5-1|-
TGCGCCAGCAGCTCCGGGACTAACACAGATACGCAGTATTTT
CASSSGTNTDTQYF
>TRBJ2-7|-|TRBV7-9|-
TGTGCCAGCAGCCGACTTGGTGAGCAGTACTTC
CASSRLGEQYF
>TRBJ1-2|-|TRBV28|-
TGTGCCAGCAGTTTCGGTGCCCAGAGCTATGGCTACACCTTC
CASSFGAQSYGYTF
>TRBJ1-1|-|TRBV11-3|-
TGTGCCAGCAGCTTAAAGCGGAACACTGAAGCTTTCTTT
CASSLKRNTEAFF
>TRBJ1-1|-|TRBV13|-
TGTGCCAGCAGCAGCCCCTACGGGGATATGAACACTGAAGCTTTCTTT
CASSSPYGDMNTEAFF
>TRBJ2-7|TRBD1|TRBV9|-
TGTGCCAGCAGCACCGGGACAGGGGCCTACGAGCAGTACTTC
CASSTGTGAYEQYF
>TRBJ2-6|-|TRBV19|-
TGTGCCAGTAGCAACTCTGGGGCCAACGTCCTGACTTTC
CASSNSGANVLTF